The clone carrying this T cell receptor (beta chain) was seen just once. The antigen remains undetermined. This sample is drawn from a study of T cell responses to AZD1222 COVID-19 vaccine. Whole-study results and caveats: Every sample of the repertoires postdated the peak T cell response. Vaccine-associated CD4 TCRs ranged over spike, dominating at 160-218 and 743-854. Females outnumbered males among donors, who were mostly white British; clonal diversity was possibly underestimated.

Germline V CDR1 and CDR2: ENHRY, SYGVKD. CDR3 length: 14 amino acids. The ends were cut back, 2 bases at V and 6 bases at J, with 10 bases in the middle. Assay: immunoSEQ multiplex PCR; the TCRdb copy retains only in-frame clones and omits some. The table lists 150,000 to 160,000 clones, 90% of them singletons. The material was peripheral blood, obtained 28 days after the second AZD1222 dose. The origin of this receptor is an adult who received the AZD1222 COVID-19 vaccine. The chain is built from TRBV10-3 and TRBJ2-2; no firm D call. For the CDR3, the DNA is TGTGCCATCAGTGAGGTATTGGCGGCCGGGGAGCTGTTTTTT. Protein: CAISEVLAAGELFF.